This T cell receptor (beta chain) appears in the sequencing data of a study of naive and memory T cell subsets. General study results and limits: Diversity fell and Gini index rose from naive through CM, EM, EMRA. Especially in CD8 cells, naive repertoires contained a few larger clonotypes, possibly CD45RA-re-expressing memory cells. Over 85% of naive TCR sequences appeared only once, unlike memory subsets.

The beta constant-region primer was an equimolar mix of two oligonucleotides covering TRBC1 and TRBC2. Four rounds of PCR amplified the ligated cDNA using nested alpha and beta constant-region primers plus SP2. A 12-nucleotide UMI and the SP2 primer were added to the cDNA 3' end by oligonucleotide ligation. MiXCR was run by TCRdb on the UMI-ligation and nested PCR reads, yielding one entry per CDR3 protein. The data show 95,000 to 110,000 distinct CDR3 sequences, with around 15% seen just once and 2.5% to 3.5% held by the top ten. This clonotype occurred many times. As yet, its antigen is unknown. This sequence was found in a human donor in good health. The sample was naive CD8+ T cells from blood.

CDR3 in amino acids: CASSPRQDVNTEAFF. CDR3 bases: TGTGCCAGTAGTCCACGACAGGACGTGAACACTGAAGCTTTCTTT. This chain connects TRBV19 to TRBJ1-1, with a possible D match to TRBD1 (6 bases). The CDR3 covers 15 residues. Between the trimmed V and J ends, which lost 5 bases and 0 bases, there was a span of 13 bases. Germline V gene data show CDR1 as LNHDA and CDR2 as SQIVND (reference sequence).